In this sample, the clone carrying this TCR beta chain turned up once. No antigen is known for it. The data were obtained in a study of cytomegalovirus exposure and HLA in healthy donors. Overall study findings and caveats: As confirmed in vitro, a few CMV-associated chains were specific for CMV antigens. Roughly uniform sequencing depth across donors was assumed, possibly incorrectly. Sequencing had likely introduced a cluster of highly shared sequence variants as an artifact.

Germline V gene data show CDR1 as SNHLY and CDR2 as FYNNEI. V trimming: 8 bases; J trimming: 5 bases; junction bases outside the gene matches: 7. This CDR3 has 13 residues. Vbeta (60) and Jbeta (13) primers were used in the PCR. Only in-frame clones appear in the TCRdb table, and some are missing; sequencing was by immunoSEQ multiplex PCR. The data show some 140,000 clones, 70% to 80% seen once. At collection, donors were nominally healthy, but unrecorded immune exposures were probable. This clonotype was sampled from a man younger than 45 in good health and CMV-seropositive. What was sequenced was PBMCs. The V and J genes are TRBV2 and TRBJ2-5; TRBD1 matches at 8 bases. The CDR3 DNA is TGTGCCAGCCGCGGACAGGGCCGCGAGACCCAGTACTTC. Amino acids: CASRGQGRETQYF. Full variable domain (outside the CDR3, taken from reference TRBV2 and TRBJ2-5): EPEVTQTPSHQVTQMGQEVILRCVPISNHLYFYWYRQILGQKVEFLVSFYNNEISEKSEIFDDQFSVERPDGSNFTLKIRSTKLEDSAMYFCASRGQGRETQYFGPGTRLLVL.